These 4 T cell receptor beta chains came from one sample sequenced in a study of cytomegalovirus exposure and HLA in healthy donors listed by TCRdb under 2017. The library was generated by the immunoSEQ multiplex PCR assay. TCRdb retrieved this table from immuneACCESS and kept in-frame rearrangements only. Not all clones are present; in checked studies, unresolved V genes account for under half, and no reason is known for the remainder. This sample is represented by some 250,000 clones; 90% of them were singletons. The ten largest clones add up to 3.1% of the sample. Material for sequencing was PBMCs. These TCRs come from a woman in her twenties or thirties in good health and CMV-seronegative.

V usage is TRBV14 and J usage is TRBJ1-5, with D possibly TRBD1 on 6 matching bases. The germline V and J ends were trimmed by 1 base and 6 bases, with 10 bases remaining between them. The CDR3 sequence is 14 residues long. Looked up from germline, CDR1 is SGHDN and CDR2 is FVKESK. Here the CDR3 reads CASSQGGGGQPQHF. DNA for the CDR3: TGTGCCAGCAGCCAAGGTGGAGGGGGTCAGCCCCAGCATTTT.

As DNA, the CDR3 is TGTGCCAGCAGCTTCTCCGGGACAGGGATCGAAAAACTGTTTTTT. Amino acids: CASSFSGTGIEKLFF. V and J are TRBV7-6 and TRBJ1-4, with 9 bases fitting TRBD1. Trimming removed 3 bases from V and 8 bases from J; junction bases left unmatched: 7. Germline V gene sequence: CDR1 SGHVS, CDR2 FNYEAQ. The CDR3 is made up of 15 amino acids.

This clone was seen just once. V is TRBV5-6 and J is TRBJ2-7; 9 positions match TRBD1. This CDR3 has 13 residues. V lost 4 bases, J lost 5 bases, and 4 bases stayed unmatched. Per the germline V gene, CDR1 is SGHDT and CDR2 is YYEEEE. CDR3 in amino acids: CASSKGTGNEQYF. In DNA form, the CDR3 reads TGTGCCAGCAGCAAAGGGACAGGGAACGAGCAGTACTTC.

CDR3 DNA: TGTGCCAGCAGCGCTATGGACCGGCGCTCCTACGAGCAGTACTTC. It codes for CASSAMDRRSYEQYF. V usage is TRBV28 and J usage is TRBJ2-7; the D is unclear. The V gene's germline CDR1 is MDHEN and CDR2 SYDVKM. The germline V and J ends were trimmed by 6 bases and 0 bases, with 15 bases remaining between them. The CDR3 consists of 15 residues.